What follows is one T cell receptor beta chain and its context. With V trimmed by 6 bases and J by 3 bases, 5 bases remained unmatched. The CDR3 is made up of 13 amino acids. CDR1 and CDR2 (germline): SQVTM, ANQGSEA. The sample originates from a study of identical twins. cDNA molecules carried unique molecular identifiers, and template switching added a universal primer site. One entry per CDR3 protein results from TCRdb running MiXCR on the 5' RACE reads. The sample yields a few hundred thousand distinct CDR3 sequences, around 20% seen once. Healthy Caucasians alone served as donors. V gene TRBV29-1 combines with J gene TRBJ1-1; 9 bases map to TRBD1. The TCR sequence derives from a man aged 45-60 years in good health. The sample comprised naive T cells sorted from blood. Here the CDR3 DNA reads TGCAGCGTCGTGGACAGGGGATACACTGAAGCTTTCTTT. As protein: CSVVDRGYTEAFF.